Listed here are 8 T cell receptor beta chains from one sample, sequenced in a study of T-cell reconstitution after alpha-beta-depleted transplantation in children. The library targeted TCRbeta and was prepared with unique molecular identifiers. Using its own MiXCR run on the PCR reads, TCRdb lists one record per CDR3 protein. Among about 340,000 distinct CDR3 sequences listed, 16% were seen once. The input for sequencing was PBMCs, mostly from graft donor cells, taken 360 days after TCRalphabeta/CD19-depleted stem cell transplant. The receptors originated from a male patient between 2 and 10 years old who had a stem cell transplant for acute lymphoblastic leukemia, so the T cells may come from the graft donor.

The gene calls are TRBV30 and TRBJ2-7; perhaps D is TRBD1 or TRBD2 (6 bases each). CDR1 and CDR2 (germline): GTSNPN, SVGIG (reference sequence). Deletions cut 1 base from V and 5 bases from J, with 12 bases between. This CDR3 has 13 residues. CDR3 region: CAWSAGAGNEQYF. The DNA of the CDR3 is TGTGCCTGGAGTGCAGGGGCGGGGAACGAGCAGTACTTC.

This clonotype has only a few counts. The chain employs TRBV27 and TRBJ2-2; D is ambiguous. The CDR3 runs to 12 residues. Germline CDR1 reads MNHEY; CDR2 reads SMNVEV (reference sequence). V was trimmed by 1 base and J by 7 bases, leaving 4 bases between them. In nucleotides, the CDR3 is TGTGCCAGCAGTTTATGGGACGGGGAGCTGTTTTTT. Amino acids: CASSLWDGELFF.

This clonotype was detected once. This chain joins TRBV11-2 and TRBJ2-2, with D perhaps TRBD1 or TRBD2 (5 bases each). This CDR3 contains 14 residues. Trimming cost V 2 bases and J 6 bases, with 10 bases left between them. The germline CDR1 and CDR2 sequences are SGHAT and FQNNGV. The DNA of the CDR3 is TGTGCCAGCAGCTTATCTTGGGGACCCGGGGAGCTGTTTTTT. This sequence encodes CASSLSWGPGELFF.

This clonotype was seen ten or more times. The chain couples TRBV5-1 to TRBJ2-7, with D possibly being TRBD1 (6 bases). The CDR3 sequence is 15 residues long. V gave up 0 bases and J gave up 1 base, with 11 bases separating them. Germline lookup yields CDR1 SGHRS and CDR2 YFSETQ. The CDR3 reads CASSLAPGTSYEQYF. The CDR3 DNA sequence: TGCGCCAGCAGCTTGGCCCCCGGGACATCCTACGAGCAGTACTTC.

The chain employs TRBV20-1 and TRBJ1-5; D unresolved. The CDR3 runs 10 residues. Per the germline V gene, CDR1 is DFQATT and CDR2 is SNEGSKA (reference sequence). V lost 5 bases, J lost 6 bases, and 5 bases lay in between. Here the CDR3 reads CSAWGQPQHF. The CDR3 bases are TGCAGTGCTTGGGGTCAGCCCCAGCATTTT.

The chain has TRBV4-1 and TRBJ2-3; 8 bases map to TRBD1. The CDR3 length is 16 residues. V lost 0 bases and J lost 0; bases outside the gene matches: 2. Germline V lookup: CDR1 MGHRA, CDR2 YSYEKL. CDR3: CASSQDQGASTDTQYF. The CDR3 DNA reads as TGCGCCAGCAGCCAAGACCAGGGGGCAAGCACAGATACGCAGTATTTT.

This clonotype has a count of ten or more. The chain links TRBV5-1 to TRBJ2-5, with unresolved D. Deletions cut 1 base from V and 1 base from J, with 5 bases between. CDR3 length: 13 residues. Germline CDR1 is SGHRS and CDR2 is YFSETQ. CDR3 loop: CASSLLLQETQYF. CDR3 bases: TGCGCCAGCAGCTTGTTACTCCAAGAGACCCAGTACTTC.

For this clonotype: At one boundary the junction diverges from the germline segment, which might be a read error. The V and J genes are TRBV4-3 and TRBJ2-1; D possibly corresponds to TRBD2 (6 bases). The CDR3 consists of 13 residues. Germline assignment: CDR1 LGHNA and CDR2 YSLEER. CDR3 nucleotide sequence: TGCGCCAGCAGCCAAATGGGGGGAGGCGGGATGGTCTTC. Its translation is CASSQMGGGGMVF.